The 9 T cell receptor beta chains given below trace back to one sample, sequenced in a study of PD-L1 blockade in urothelial cancer. Libraries were prepared by immunoSEQ multiplex PCR; TCRdb keeps only in-frame clonotypes and omits some of them. The data hold under 40,000 clones, with around 87% observed a single time. Sample: PBMCs, taken around atezolizumab (anti-PD-L1) treatment. These TCRs come from a middle-aged man with urothelial cancer.

The chain has TRBV5-1 and TRBJ1-3, with TRBD1 matching 9 bases. The CDR3 is 19 residues long. Trimming took 1 base from V and 0 from J; bases not matched to a gene: 11. Germline V CDR1 and CDR2: SGHRS, YFSETQ. CDR3 loop: CASSLFGTGRESSGNTIYF. DNA for the CDR3: TGCGCCAGCAGCTTGTTCGGGACAGGGAGGGAATCCTCTGGAAACACCATATATTTT.

The V call is TRBV5-4, the J call TRBJ1-2; 7 positions match TRBD1. Trimming at V came to 0 bases and at J to 3 bases, leaving 2 bases not matched to a gene. The CDR3 runs 14 residues. Germline lookup yields CDR1 SGHNT and CDR2 YYREEE (reference sequence). CDR3 protein: CASSLGQGDYGYTF. The DNA of the CDR3 is TGTGCCAGCAGCTTGGGGCAGGGGGACTATGGCTACACCTTC.

V and J are TRBV5-4 and TRBJ2-2, with 9 nucleotides matching TRBD1. CDR1 is SGHNT and CDR2 is YYREEE in the germline V gene (reference sequence). The V segment lost 2 bases and the J segment 4 bases; nucleotides outside the gene matches: 3. The CDR3 covers 15 residues. The DNA of the CDR3 is TGTGCCAGCAGCTTACAGGGGGCTCTCACCGGGGAGCTGTTTTTT. Translation: CASSLQGALTGELFF.

The chain has TRBV5-1 and TRBJ1-4; D perhaps matches TRBD1 (6 bases). The germline V and J ends were trimmed by 3 bases and 7 bases, with 16 bases remaining between them. CDR1 and CDR2 from the germline V gene are SGHRS and YFSETQ. This CDR3 has 15 residues. The CDR3 DNA is TGCGCCAGCAGCTCCTTTGGGGGCGAGAGTGAAAAACTGTTTTTT. Translation gives CASSSFGGESEKLFF.

This clone has a single count. Other DNA sequences in the sample encode the same CDR3. The chain has TRBV5-1 and TRBJ2-3, with 13 bases that match TRBD2. This CDR3 has 15 residues. CDR1 is SGHRS, CDR2 YFSETQ, per germline. The J segment lost 3 bases and the V segment lost 5 bases, leaving 3 bases of the junction unmatched. As DNA, the CDR3 is TGCGCCAGCAGTTCGGGACTAGCGGGGACAGATACGCAGTATTTT. Translation: CASSSGLAGTDTQYF.

The gene calls are TRBV9 and TRBJ2-1; D may be TRBD2 (5 bases). This CDR3 spans 13 amino acids. Germline CDR1 SGDLS, CDR2 YYNGEE. V was trimmed by 0 bases and J by 13 bases, leaving 14 bases between them. CDR3 residues: CASSVATQRAQFF. The CDR3 DNA reads as TGTGCCAGCAGCGTAGCAACCCAGAGGGCTCAGTTCTTC.

The V and J genes are TRBV29-1 and TRBJ1-5; D may be TRBD1 (6 bases). Trimming pared 4 bases from V and 3 bases from J, leaving 10 bases between. Germline V gives CDR1 SQVTM, CDR2 ANQGSEA. The CDR3 spans 13 residues. The CDR3 loop is CSVGQEVNQPQHF. As DNA, the CDR3 is TGCAGCGTTGGACAGGAGGTCAATCAGCCCCAGCATTTT.

The chain has TRBV27 and TRBJ1-1; tentatively, D is TRBD1 (5 bases). The CDR3 is 16 amino acids. In germline, CDR1 is MNHEY, CDR2 SMNVEV (reference sequence). The V gene lost 1 base and the J gene lost 0 bases, with 12 bases spanning the gap. The CDR3 region is CASSLYQGALNTEAFF. The CDR3 DNA reads TGTGCCAGCAGTTTATATCAGGGCGCATTGAACACTGAAGCTTTCTTT.

This clone was detected once. The V and J genes are TRBV30 and TRBJ1-6; 7 nucleotides match TRBD1. The CDR3 sequence is 10 residues long. Germline CDR1 reads GTSNPN; CDR2 reads SVGIG (reference sequence). J lost 14 bases, V lost 5 bases, and 3 bases had no gene match. The CDR3 region has the DNA TGTGCCTGGGGGGGACAGACCCTCCACTTT. It specifies CAWGGQTLHF.